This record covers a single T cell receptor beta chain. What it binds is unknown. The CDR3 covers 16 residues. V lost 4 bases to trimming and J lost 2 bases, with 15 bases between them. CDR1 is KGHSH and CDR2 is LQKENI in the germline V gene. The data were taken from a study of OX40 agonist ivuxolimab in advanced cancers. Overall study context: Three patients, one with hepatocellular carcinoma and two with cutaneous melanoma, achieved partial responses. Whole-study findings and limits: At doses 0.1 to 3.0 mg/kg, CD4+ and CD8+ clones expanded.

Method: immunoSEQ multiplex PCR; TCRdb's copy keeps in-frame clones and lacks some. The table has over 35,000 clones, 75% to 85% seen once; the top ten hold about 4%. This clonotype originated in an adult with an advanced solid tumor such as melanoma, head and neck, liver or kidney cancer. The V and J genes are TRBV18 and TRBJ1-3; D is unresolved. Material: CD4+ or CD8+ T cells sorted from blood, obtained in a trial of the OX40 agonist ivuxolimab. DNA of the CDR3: TGTGCCAGCTCACTCCTGTCCCCTCGAGCTGGAAACACCATATATTTT. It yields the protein CASSLLSPRAGNTIYF.